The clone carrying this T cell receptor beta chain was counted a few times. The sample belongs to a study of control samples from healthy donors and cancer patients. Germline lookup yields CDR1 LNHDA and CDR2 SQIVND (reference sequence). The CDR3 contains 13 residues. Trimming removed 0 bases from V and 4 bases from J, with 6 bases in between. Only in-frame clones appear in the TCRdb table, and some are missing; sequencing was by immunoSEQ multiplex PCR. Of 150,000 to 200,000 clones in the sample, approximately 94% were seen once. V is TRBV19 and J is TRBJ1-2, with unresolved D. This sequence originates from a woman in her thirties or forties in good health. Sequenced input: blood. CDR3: CASSIDPAYGYTF. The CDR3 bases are TGTGCCAGTAGTATAGATCCAGCCTATGGCTACACCTTC.